Below are 13 T cell receptor beta chains sequenced from a single sample in a study of control samples from healthy donors and cancer patients. The table came from immunoSEQ multiplex PCR; TCRdb's copy has only in-frame clones and leaves some out. The sample contains 110,000 or so clones, 82% of which appear only once. What was sequenced was blood. The receptors here all came from a man between 18 and 35 years old in good health.

The chain is built from TRBV5-6 and TRBJ2-3; D is perhaps TRBD2 (5 bases). The germline V gene has CDR1 SGHDT and CDR2 YYEEEE. V lost 7 bases, J lost 1 base, and 10 bases lay in between. This CDR3 is built from 13 residues. The CDR3 nucleotides read TGTGCCAGCGACAAACTAGGCACAGATACGCAGTATTTT. Protein: CASDKLGTDTQYF.

The V gene is TRBV28, the J gene TRBJ2-7, with unresolved D. The CDR3 sequence is 12 residues long. The germline gives CDR1 MDHEN, CDR2 SYDVKM. V lost 8 bases and J lost 0, with 8 bases in between. CDR3 DNA: TGTGCCAGCTTGGGATACTCCTACGAGCAGTACTTC. As protein: CASLGYSYEQYF.

J is TRBJ2-7 and V is TRBV27, with D perhaps TRBD1 or TRBD2 (5 bases each). CDR3 length: 14 amino acids. Germline V gives CDR1 MNHEY, CDR2 SMNVEV (reference sequence). The ends were cut back, 2 bases at V and 4 bases at J, with 12 bases in the middle. CDR3 loop: CASSLIGGSYEQYF. In nucleotides, the CDR3 is TGTGCCAGCAGTTTAATTGGGGGTAGTTACGAGCAGTACTTC.

The V call is TRBV18, the J call TRBJ1-1, with 8 bases identical to TRBD1. V lost 3 bases to trimming and J lost 0 bases; unmatched junction nucleotides: 3. The CDR3 runs 15 residues. Germline V CDR1 and CDR2: KGHSH, LQKENI. Here the CDR3 reads CASSPGQALNTEAFF. The DNA for the CDR3 is TGTGCCAGCTCACCGGGACAGGCGTTGAACACTGAAGCTTTCTTT.

The V gene is TRBV19, the J gene TRBJ2-6; D is perhaps TRBD1 or TRBD2 (5 bases each). Trimming pared 6 bases from V and 1 base from J, leaving 16 bases between. The CDR3 contains 17 residues. Germline CDR1 is LNHDA and CDR2 is SQIVND (reference sequence). CDR3 loop: CASSPPAGRSGANVLTF. The CDR3 DNA reads TGTGCCAGTAGCCCCCCGGCAGGGAGATCTGGGGCCAACGTCCTGACTTTC.

The gene calls are TRBV7-6 and TRBJ1-1; a weak D match, TRBD1 (5 bases). In germline, CDR1 is SGHVS, CDR2 FNYEAQ. The V gene lost 3 bases and the J gene lost 1 base, with 21 bases spanning the gap. The CDR3 has 18 amino acids. The CDR3 region has the DNA TGTGCCAGCAGCTTGGCCCCAGCGGGGCAATACACGAACACTGAAGCTTTCTTT. It is translated as CASSLAPAGQYTNTEAFF.

A single count supports this clone. The gene calls are TRBV7-2 and TRBJ1-2, with 7 positions matching TRBD1. This CDR3 is built from 17 residues. Germline CDR1 and CDR2: SGHTA and FQGNSA. Germline trimming cut 1 base from V and 3 bases from J; bases unmatched to any gene: 11. The CDR3 DNA sequence: TGTGCCAGCAGCTTAGAGACAGGGCTAAAAAGAGACTATGGCTACACCTTC. Its translation: CASSLETGLKRDYGYTF.

V gene TRBV2 combines with J gene TRBJ1-5; 12 nucleotides agree with TRBD1. The CDR3 has 18 amino acids. Looked up from germline, CDR1 is SNHLY and CDR2 is FYNNEI. V lost 2 bases to trimming and J lost 0 bases; unmatched junction nucleotides: 5. CDR3: CASSEPGQGAYSNQPQHF. CDR3 coding DNA: TGTGCCAGCAGTGAACCGGGACAGGGGGCCTATAGCAATCAGCCCCAGCATTTT.

In this sample, this clone turned up a few times. This chain uses TRBV7-4 with TRBJ1-1; no clear D gene. V gave up 11 bases and J gave up 0 bases, with 28 bases separating them. There are 18 residues in the CDR3. Germline lookup yields CDR1 SGHVT and CDR2 SQSDAQ. CDR3 nucleotides: TGTGCCCAAAGGTCTTGTGTCGTGCAGCTTGGGGTGAACACTGAAGCTTTCTTT. Protein: CAQRSCVVQLGVNTEAFF.

CDR3 loop: CASSPSETQYF. The CDR3 nucleotides read TGTGCCAGCAGCCCCTCGGAGACCCAGTACTTC. The chain employs TRBV6-6 and TRBJ2-5, with unresolved D. Trimming shortened V by 6 bases and J by 5 bases, and 7 bases separated the two germline ends. This CDR3 spans 11 amino acids. CDR1 MNHNY and CDR2 SVGAGI come from the germline V gene (reference sequence).

The chain links TRBV28 to TRBJ1-2, with a weak D call TRBD1 (5 bases). This CDR3 is 14 amino acids long. Germline V gene sequence: CDR1 MDHEN, CDR2 SYDVKM. V shed 1 base and J shed 6 bases, with 12 bases lying between them. The CDR3 region has the DNA TGTGCCAGCAGTTTATTCGGCCGGGGGAATGGCTACACCTTC. This translates into CASSLFGRGNGYTF.

This chain connects TRBV7-6 to TRBJ1-4; D call uncertain. V lost 1 base to trimming and J lost 7 bases, with 19 bases between them. Germline CDR1 and CDR2: SGHVS and FNYEAQ. The CDR3 runs 17 residues. The CDR3 DNA reads TGTGCCAGCAGCTTAGGGATTAATGACGTAGGATCTGAAAAACTGTTTTTT. It translates to CASSLGINDVGSEKLFF.

V and J are TRBV5-4 and TRBJ2-5; perhaps TRBD2 as D (5 bases). The germline gives CDR1 SGHNT, CDR2 YYREEE (reference sequence). V shed 3 bases and J shed 4 bases, with 10 bases lying between them. CDR3 length equals 13 residues. The CDR3: CASSSRAGETQYF. CDR3 coding DNA: TGTGCCAGCAGCTCGCGCGCGGGAGAGACCCAGTACTTC.